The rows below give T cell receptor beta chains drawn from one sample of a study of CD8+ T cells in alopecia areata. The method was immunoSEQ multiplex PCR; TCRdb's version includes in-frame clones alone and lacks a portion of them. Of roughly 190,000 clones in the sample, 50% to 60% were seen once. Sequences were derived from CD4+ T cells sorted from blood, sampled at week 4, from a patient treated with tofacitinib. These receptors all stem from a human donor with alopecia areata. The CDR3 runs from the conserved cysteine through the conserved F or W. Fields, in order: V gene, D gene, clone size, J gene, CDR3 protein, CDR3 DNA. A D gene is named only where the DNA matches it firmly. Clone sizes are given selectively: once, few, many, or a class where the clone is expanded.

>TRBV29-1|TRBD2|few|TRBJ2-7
CSVDAGTTEQYF
TGCAGCGTCGACGCCGGGACTACGGAGCAGTACTTC
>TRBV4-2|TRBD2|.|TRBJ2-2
CASSQRAGVSGELFF
TGTGCCAGCAGCCAGCGGGCGGGGGTGTCCGGGGAGCTGTTTTTT
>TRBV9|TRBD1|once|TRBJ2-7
CASSASTGGYYEQYF
TGTGCCAGCAGCGCCTCGACAGGGGGGTACTACGAGCAGTACTTC
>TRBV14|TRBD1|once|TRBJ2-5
CASSQRQGNAETQYF
TGTGCCAGCAGCCAAAGACAGGGGAATGCGGAGACCCAGTACTTC
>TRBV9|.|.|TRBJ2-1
CASSPRSSKGGNEQFF
TGTGCCAGCAGCCCTCGGAGTTCCAAGGGGGGCAATGAGCAGTTCTTC
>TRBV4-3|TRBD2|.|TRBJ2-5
CASSPLAGAGETQYF
TGCGCCAGCAGCCCTCTAGCGGGAGCGGGAGAGACCCAGTACTTC
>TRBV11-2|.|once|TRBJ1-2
CASSRGQLDSNYGYTF
TGTGCCAGCAGCCGGGGACAACTAGATTCTAACTATGGCTACACCTTC
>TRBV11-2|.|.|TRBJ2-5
CASSLRGVLETQYF
TGTGCCAGCAGCTTGAGGGGGGTATTGGAGACCCAGTACTTC
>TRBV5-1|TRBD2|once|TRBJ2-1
CASSWGTSGYNEQFF
TGCGCCAGCAGCTGGGGGACTAGCGGGTACAATGAGCAGTTCTTC
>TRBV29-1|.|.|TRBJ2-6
CSVAGALSSGANVLTF
TGCAGCGTTGCAGGGGCACTTAGCTCTGGGGCCAACGTCCTGACTTTC
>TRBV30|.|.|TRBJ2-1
CAWSEDRYNEQFF
TGTGCCTGGAGTGAGGACAGATACAATGAGCAGTTCTTC
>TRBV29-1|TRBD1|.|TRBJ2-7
CSVGTPGQATYEQYF
TGCAGCGTTGGCACCCCCGGACAGGCGACCTACGAGCAGTACTTC
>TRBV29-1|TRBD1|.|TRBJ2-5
CSVARDRGGETQYF
TGCAGCGTGGCTAGGGACAGGGGAGGAGAGACCCAGTACTTC
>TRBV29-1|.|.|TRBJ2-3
CSVGLQTDTQYF
TGCAGCGTTGGCCTCCAAACAGATACGCAGTATTTT
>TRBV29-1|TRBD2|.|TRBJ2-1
CSVTGLDDEQFF
TGCAGCGTAACAGGACTAGACGATGAGCAGTTCTTC
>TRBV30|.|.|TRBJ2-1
CAWSRTTGFYNEQFF
TGTGCCTGGAGCCGGACAACCGGCTTTTACAATGAGCAGTTCTTC
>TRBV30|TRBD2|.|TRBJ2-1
CAWSVPTSGINYNEQFF
TGTGCCTGGAGTGTACCGACTAGCGGGATAAACTACAATGAGCAGTTCTTC
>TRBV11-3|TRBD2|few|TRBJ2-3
CASSLTPLPGLAEQDTQYF
TGTGCCAGCAGCCTAACCCCCTTACCGGGACTAGCGGAGCAGGATACGCAGTATTTT